One and the same sample provided the 10 T cell receptor beta chains below, sequenced in a study of identifying expanded T cells in peripheral blood. TCRdb's copy holds only in-frame clones and misses some; the assay was immunoSEQ multiplex PCR. The sample yields 85,000 to 100,000 clones, about 91% seen once. Sequencing used blood. The receptors shown here come from a person aged 18 to 69 in good health.

Note on this clone: Other nucleotide sequences in the sample specify the same CDR3. CDR3 nucleotides: TGTGCCAGCAGAACAGGGGGGCTTGAAAAACTGTTTTTT. It is translated as CASRTGGLEKLFF. V gene TRBV6-1 combines with J gene TRBJ1-4, with 8 positions matching TRBD1. Germline CDR1 is MNHNS and CDR2 is SASEGT. V dropped 6 bases and J dropped 7; count of bases not matched to a gene: 4. CDR3 length: 13 amino acids.

In this sample, this clone turned up once. The V and J genes are TRBV27 and TRBJ2-1; a possible D gene is TRBD2 (6 bases). The CDR3 loop spans 14 amino acids. The germline gives CDR1 MNHEY, CDR2 SMNVEV (reference sequence). Trimming removed 7 bases at V and 5 bases at J, with 15 bases between. CDR3 loop: CASTTVGSHNEQFF. CDR3 DNA: TGTGCCAGCACCACCGTCGGGAGCCACAATGAGCAGTTCTTC.

The V gene is TRBV7-2, the J gene TRBJ1-4; D not resolved. The CDR3 has 16 residues. Germline CDR1 SGHTA, CDR2 FQGNSA. V was trimmed by 1 base and J by 4 bases, leaving 13 bases between them. The CDR3: CASSLVYGNINEKLFF. CDR3 sequence (DNA): TGTGCCAGCAGCTTAGTTTATGGGAACATTAATGAAAAACTGTTTTTT.

V usage is TRBV12-1 and J usage is TRBJ2-3; TRBD2, the table's D call, was not compared with the DNA. TRBV12-1 is recorded as a pseudogene. The CDR3 is 16 amino acids. CDR3 bases: TGTGCCAGCAGCGCTCGTGGGACTAGCGGGACAGATACGCAGTATTTT. As protein: CASSARGTSGTDTQYF.

This chain links TRBV7-6 with TRBJ2-1, with D possibly called TRBD1 or TRBD2 (5 bases each). The germline gives CDR1 SGHVS, CDR2 FNYEAQ. The V end lost 3 bases, the J end lost 10 bases, and 10 bases lay between the germline ends. The CDR3 covers 12 residues. CDR3 in amino acids: CASSFYGGEQFF. Here the CDR3 DNA reads TGTGCCAGCAGCTTTTATGGGGGAGAGCAGTTCTTC.

The V gene is TRBV11-2, the J gene TRBJ2-7, with a weak D call TRBD2 (5 bases). Germline CDR1 reads SGHAT; CDR2 reads FQNNGV. The CDR3 is 15 residues long. The V end was cut by 1 base, the J end by 1 base, with 11 bases between. CDR3 nucleotides: TGTGCCAGCAGCTTAGTCGACGGGGATTCCTACGAGCAGTACTTC. Translated, it gives CASSLVDGDSYEQYF.

This chain joins TRBV5-4 and TRBJ2-3; D is unresolved. Germline V gene sequence: CDR1 SGHNT, CDR2 YYREEE (reference sequence). V dropped 2 bases and J dropped 2 bases, with 6 bases sitting between them. This CDR3 spans 13 amino acids. The CDR3 is CASSFGDTDTQYF. DNA for the CDR3: TGTGCCAGCAGCTTTGGGGACACAGATACGCAGTATTTT.

This rearrangement joins TRBV15 to TRBJ1-4, with D unclear. Germline V lookup: CDR1 LNHNV, CDR2 YYDKDF (reference sequence). The CDR3 is 14 residues long. With 1 base removed from V and 8 bases from J, the gap between germline ends came to 11 bases. The CDR3 DNA reads as TGTGCCACCAGCAGAGGGTTTGGGGAGGAAAAACTGTTTTTT. This encodes CATSRGFGEEKLFF.

The chain employs TRBV28 and TRBJ2-5, with TRBD1 matching 7 bases. Unmatched junction bases numbered 12, after V lost 7 bases and J lost 4 bases. Looked up from germline, CDR1 is MDHEN and CDR2 is SYDVKM. There are 15 residues in the CDR3. In nucleotides, the CDR3 is TGTGCCAGCAAAAAAGGACAGGTTGGGCGAGAGACCCAGTACTTC. The encoded protein is CASKKGQVGRETQYF.

The rearrangement links TRBV7-9 to TRBJ2-2, with D uncertain. Trimming took off 5 bases at V and 6 bases at J, with 7 bases between the two ends. Germline V lookup: CDR1 SEHNR, CDR2 FQNEAQ (reference sequence). There are 12 residues in the CDR3. This chain's CDR3 is CASSPYPGELFF. CDR3 nucleotides: TGTGCCAGCAGCCCTTACCCCGGGGAGCTGTTTTTT.